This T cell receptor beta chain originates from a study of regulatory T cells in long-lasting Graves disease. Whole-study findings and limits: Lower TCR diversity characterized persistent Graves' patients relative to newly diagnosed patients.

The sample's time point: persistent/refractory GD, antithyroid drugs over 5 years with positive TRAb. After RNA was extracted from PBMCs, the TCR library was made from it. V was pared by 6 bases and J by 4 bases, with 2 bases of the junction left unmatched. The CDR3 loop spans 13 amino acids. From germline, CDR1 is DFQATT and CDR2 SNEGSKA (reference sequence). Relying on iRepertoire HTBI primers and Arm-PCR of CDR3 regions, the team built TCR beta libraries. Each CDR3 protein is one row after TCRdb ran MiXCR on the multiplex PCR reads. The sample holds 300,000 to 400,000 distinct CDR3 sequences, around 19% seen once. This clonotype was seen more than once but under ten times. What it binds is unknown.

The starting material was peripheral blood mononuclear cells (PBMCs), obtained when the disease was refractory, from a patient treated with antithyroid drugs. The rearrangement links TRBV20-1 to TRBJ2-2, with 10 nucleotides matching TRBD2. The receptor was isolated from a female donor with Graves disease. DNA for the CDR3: TGCAGTGCGAGACTAGCGGGCACCGGGGAGCTGTTTTTT. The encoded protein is CSARLAGTGELFF.